These T cell receptor beta chains were read from a single sample in a study of cytomegalovirus exposure and HLA in healthy donors. TCRdb's table, derived via immunoSEQ multiplex PCR, lists solely in-frame clones and lacks some. The table has about 130,000 clones, roughly four fifths seen once. The sequencing sample was made of PBMCs. Every receptor here comes from a male donor in good health and CMV-seropositive. Both conserved end residues are part of each CDR3. A D gene is named only where the DNA matches it firmly. A clone size is listed for some rows: how often the clone was seen (once, few, many), or a class if it is expanded.

NA	NA	TRBV5-8	TRBJ1-4	TGTGCCAGCAGCTTGTCCCAGGGTTCTAAAAAACTGTTTTTT	CASSLSQGSKKLFF
NA	NA	TRBV7-9	TRBJ2-3	TGTGCCAGCAGCATGCCCGCGGATACGCAGTATTTT	CASSMPADTQYF
TRBD2	NA	TRBV9	TRBJ2-1	TGTGCCAGCAGCCTCGGGACTAGCGGCTACAATGAGCAGTTCTTC	CASSLGTSGYNEQFF
TRBD1	NA	TRBV7-8	TRBJ2-5	TGTGCCAGCAGCGCCCGGGACAGATACCAAGAGACCCAGTACTTC	CASSARDRYQETQYF
TRBD2	NA	TRBV29-1	TRBJ2-7	TGCAACGTTATCACATCGACGACTAGCTCCGAGCAGTACTTC	CNVITSTTSSEQYF
NA	NA	TRBV7-9	TRBJ2-2	TGTGCCAGCAGCCGGACAGATGGCGGGGAGCTGTTTTTT	CASSRTDGGELFF
TRBD2	NA	TRBV2	TRBJ2-2	TGTGCCAGCTGGACTAGCGGGAGTGGAAGCACCGGGGAGCTGTTTTTT	CASWTSGSGSTGELFF
NA	NA	TRBV2	TRBJ1-2	TGTGCCAGTGGGATGGACAGCTATGGCTACACCTTC	CASGMDSYGYTF
TRBD1	NA	TRBV11-3	TRBJ2-7	TGTGCCAGCAGCCTTAGAGGCGGGACAGGGGCCCACGAGCAGTACTTC	CASSLRGGTGAHEQYF
TRBD2	once	TRBV6-6	TRBJ2-1	TGTGCCAGCAGTTACATAGGGGCGGGAGGCGATGATGAGCAGTTCTTC	CASSYIGAGGDDEQFF
TRBD2	NA	TRBV27	TRBJ2-5	TGTGCCAGCAGTCGCCCGGGAGGCGGAGAGACCCAGTACTTC	CASSRPGGGETQYF
NA	once	TRBV10-1	TRBJ2-3	TGCGCCAACCCGACCCATCGGGCAGATACGCAGTATTTT	CANPTHRADTQYF
NA	NA	TRBV29-1	TRBJ1-2	TGCAGCGTGATAGGTGGGGCACGGGCAAACTATGGCTACACCTTC	CSVIGGARANYGYTF